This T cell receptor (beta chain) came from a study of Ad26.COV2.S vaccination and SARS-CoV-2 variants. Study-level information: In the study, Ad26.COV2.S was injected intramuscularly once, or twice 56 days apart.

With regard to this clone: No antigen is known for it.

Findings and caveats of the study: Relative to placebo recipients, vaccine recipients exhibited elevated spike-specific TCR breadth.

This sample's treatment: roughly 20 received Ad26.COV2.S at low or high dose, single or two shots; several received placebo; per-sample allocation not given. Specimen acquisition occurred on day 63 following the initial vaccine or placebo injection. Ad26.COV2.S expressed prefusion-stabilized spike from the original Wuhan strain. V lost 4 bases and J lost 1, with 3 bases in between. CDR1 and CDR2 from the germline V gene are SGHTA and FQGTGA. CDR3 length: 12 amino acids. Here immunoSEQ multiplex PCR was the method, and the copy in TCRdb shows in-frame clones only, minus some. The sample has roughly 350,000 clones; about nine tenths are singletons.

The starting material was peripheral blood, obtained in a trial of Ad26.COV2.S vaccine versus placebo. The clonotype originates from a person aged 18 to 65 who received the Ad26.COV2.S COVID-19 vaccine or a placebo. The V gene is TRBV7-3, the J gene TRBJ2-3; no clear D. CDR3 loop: CASSSRTDTQYF. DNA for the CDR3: TGTGCCAGCAGCTCCCGCACAGATACGCAGTATTTT.